A selection of T cell receptor beta chains follows, all from one sample in a study of cytomegalovirus exposure and HLA in healthy donors. Only in-frame clones appear in the TCRdb table, and some are missing; sequencing was by immunoSEQ multiplex PCR. The data contain around 54,000 clones, about four fifths of them seen just once; the ten biggest clones take up roughly 3.2%. Material: PBMCs. The receptors derive from a young woman in good health and CMV-seronegative. The CDR3 runs from the conserved cysteine through the conserved F or W. Fields, in order: CDR3 protein, CDR3 DNA, clone size, D gene, V gene, J gene. The D gene is left open where the match is weak. Some rows have no size entry. The others give once, few or many, or a class for an expanded clone.

cdr3_aa: CASSVQGGGTEAFF; cdr3_nt: TGTGCCAGCAGCGTGCAGGGGGGAGGTACTGAAGCTTTCTTT; clone_size: -; d_call: TRBD1; v_call: TRBV5-4; j_call: TRBJ1-1
cdr3_aa: CASSYLIGGGSPLHF; cdr3_nt: TGTGCCAGCAGTTACTTGATCGGGGGGGGTTCCCCCCTCCACTTT; clone_size: -; d_call: -; v_call: TRBV6-5; j_call: TRBJ1-6
cdr3_aa: CASKPGLADEQFF; cdr3_nt: TGTGCCAGCAAACCAGGACTAGCGGATGAGCAGTTCTTC; clone_size: -; d_call: TRBD2; v_call: TRBV4-2; j_call: TRBJ2-1
cdr3_aa: CASSSPLTSRLSEQYF; cdr3_nt: TGTGCCAGCAGCTCACCCTTGACTAGTAGGCTTTCCGAGCAGTACTTC; clone_size: -; d_call: -; v_call: TRBV7-6; j_call: TRBJ2-7
cdr3_aa: CASSLGGGNRELFF; cdr3_nt: TGCGCCAGCAGCTTGGGGGGCGGAAATCGGGAGCTGTTTTTT; clone_size: -; d_call: -; v_call: TRBV5-1; j_call: TRBJ2-2
cdr3_aa: CASTLAGGSYNEQFF; cdr3_nt: TGTGCCAGCACCCTAGCGGGAGGCTCCTACAATGAGCAGTTCTTC; clone_size: -; d_call: TRBD2; v_call: TRBV27; j_call: TRBJ2-1
cdr3_aa: CASSQGFGTSGSYEQYF; cdr3_nt: TGTGCCAGCAGCCAAGGATTCGGGACTAGCGGGAGCTACGAGCAGTACTTC; clone_size: -; d_call: TRBD2; v_call: TRBV4-2; j_call: TRBJ2-7
cdr3_aa: CASRTRTGYNEQFF; cdr3_nt: TGTGCCAGCAGGACACGAACAGGGTACAATGAGCAGTTCTTC; clone_size: -; d_call: -; v_call: TRBV27; j_call: TRBJ2-1
cdr3_aa: CASGGLVAGELFF; cdr3_nt: TGTGCCAGCGGGGGACTAGTGGCCGGGGAGCTGTTTTTT; clone_size: -; d_call: TRBD2; v_call: TRBV9; j_call: TRBJ2-2
cdr3_aa: CASLTGGRWPQHF; cdr3_nt: TGTGCCAGCCTGACAGGGGGGCGGTGGCCCCAGCATTTT; clone_size: few; d_call: TRBD1; v_call: TRBV28; j_call: TRBJ1-5
cdr3_aa: CASSVAWGRSTDTQYF; cdr3_nt: TGTGCCAGCAGCGTAGCGTGGGGGAGGAGCACAGATACGCAGTATTTT; clone_size: -; d_call: -; v_call: TRBV9; j_call: TRBJ2-3
cdr3_aa: CATSGGVGNQPQHF; cdr3_nt: TGTGCCACCTCGGGAGGGGTTGGCAATCAGCCCCAGCATTTT; clone_size: -; d_call: -; v_call: TRBV7-9; j_call: TRBJ1-5
cdr3_aa: CASSSLESQYF; cdr3_nt: TGTGCCAGCAGTTCCCTCGAGTCGCAGTACTTC; clone_size: -; d_call: -; v_call: TRBV28; j_call: TRBJ2-7
cdr3_aa: CAKPQVRTDTQYF; cdr3_nt: TGTGCCAAACCTCAGGTTCGCACAGATACGCAGTATTTT; clone_size: -; d_call: -; v_call: TRBV28; j_call: TRBJ2-3
cdr3_aa: CASSETRGTGTEAFF; cdr3_nt: TGTGCCAGCAGTGAAACCCGGGGGACCGGCACTGAAGCTTTCTTT; clone_size: -; d_call: -; v_call: TRBV2; j_call: TRBJ1-1
cdr3_aa: CASSLQGTGGYTF; cdr3_nt: TGTGCCAGCAGCCTGCAGGGGACGGGGGGCTACACCTTC; clone_size: -; d_call: -; v_call: TRBV5-4; j_call: TRBJ1-2
cdr3_aa: CASSLVGSAPTGANVLTF; cdr3_nt: TGTGCCAGCAGCTTGGTCGGCAGCGCCCCCACTGGGGCCAACGTCCTGACTTTC; clone_size: -; d_call: -; v_call: TRBV5-6; j_call: TRBJ2-6
cdr3_aa: CASGDSSLNSPLHF; cdr3_nt: TGTGCCAGCGGGGACAGCTCGCTCAATTCACCCCTCCACTTT; clone_size: -; d_call: TRBD1; v_call: TRBV25-1; j_call: TRBJ1-6
cdr3_aa: CASSRVLDGRGFKYEQYF; cdr3_nt: TGTGCCAGCAGCCGCGTCCTAGATGGTCGTGGGTTTAAGTACGAGCAGTACTTC; clone_size: -; d_call: -; v_call: TRBV27; j_call: TRBJ2-7
cdr3_aa: CAWSVYRGEEGYTF; cdr3_nt: TGTGCCTGGAGTGTATACAGGGGGGAGGAAGGCTACACCTTC; clone_size: -; d_call: TRBD1; v_call: TRBV30; j_call: TRBJ1-2
cdr3_aa: CASSLQGPGNTIYF; cdr3_nt: TGTGCCAGCTCACTACAGGGACCTGGAAACACCATATATTTT; clone_size: once; d_call: -; v_call: TRBV18; j_call: TRBJ1-3
cdr3_aa: CASSPTAGREAFF; cdr3_nt: TGTGCCAGCAGCCCCACGGCTGGGAGGGAAGCTTTCTTT; clone_size: -; d_call: -; v_call: TRBV7-9; j_call: TRBJ1-1
cdr3_aa: CASSEGQGPPVGVYF; cdr3_nt: TGTGCCAGCAGTGAGGGACAGGGCCCGCCGGTGGGGGTGTACTTC; clone_size: -; d_call: TRBD1; v_call: TRBV25-1; j_call: TRBJ2-7
cdr3_aa: CASSINRDGNEKLFF; cdr3_nt: TGTGCCAGTAGTATAAACAGGGACGGTAATGAAAAACTGTTTTTT; clone_size: -; d_call: -; v_call: TRBV19; j_call: TRBJ1-4
cdr3_aa: CASRGTGPLEQYF; cdr3_nt: TGTGCCAGCAGGGGGACAGGTCCTTTAGAGCAGTACTTC; clone_size: few; d_call: TRBD1; v_call: TRBV2; j_call: TRBJ2-7
cdr3_aa: CASKNQGFGEAFF; cdr3_nt: TGTGCCAGCAAGAACCAGGGGTTCGGTGAAGCTTTCTTT; clone_size: -; d_call: -; v_call: TRBV28; j_call: TRBJ1-1
cdr3_aa: CASGTGETDTQYF; cdr3_nt: TGTGCCAGCGGGACAGGGGAAACAGATACGCAGTATTTT; clone_size: -; d_call: TRBD1; v_call: TRBV6-4; j_call: TRBJ2-3
cdr3_aa: CAIMGGTSQYEQYF; cdr3_nt: TGTGCCATCATGGGGGGGACTAGCCAATACGAGCAGTACTTC; clone_size: -; d_call: TRBD2; v_call: TRBV10-3; j_call: TRBJ2-7
cdr3_aa: CASSQVRDYGYTF; cdr3_nt: TGTGCCAGCAGCCAAGTTAGAGACTATGGCTACACCTTC; clone_size: medium-sized; d_call: -; v_call: TRBV14; j_call: TRBJ1-2
cdr3_aa: CASTPKTGRDEQYF; cdr3_nt: TGTGCCAGCACCCCCAAAACAGGGAGAGACGAGCAGTACTTC; clone_size: -; d_call: -; v_call: TRBV6-5; j_call: TRBJ2-7